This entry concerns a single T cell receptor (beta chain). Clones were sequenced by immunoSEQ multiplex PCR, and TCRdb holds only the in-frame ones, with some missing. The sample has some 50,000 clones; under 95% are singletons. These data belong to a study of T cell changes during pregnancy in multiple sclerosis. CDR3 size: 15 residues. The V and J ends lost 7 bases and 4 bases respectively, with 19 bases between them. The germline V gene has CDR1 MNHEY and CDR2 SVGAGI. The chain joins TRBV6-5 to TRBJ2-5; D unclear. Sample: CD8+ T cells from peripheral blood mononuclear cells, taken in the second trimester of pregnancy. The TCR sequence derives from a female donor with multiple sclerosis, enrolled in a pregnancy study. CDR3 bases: TGTGCCAGCACCCTAGGCTCCTCCCTGGGAGAGACCCAGTACTTC. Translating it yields CASTLGSSLGETQYF.